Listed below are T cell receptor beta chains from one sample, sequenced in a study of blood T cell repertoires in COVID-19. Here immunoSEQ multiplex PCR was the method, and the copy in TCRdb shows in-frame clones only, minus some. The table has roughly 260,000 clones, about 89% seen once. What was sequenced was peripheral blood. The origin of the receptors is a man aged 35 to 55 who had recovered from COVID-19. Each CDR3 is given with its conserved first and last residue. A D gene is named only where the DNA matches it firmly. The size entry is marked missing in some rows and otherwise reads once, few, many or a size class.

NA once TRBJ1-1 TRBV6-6 TGTGCCAGCAGTTACTCGTCAGGGTCCCCCACTGAAGCTTTCTTT CASSYSSGSPTEAFF
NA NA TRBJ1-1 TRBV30 TGTGCCTGGAGCCGTGTCGGGGGCACTGAAGCTTTCTTT CAWSRVGGTEAFF
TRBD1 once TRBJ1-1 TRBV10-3 TGTGCCATCAGTGAGTGGATTCCGGGACAGCCGAACACTGAAGCTTTCTTT CAISEWIPGQPNTEAFF
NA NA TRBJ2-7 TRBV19 TGTGCCAGTAGTCCGGGATCTTCCTACGAGCAGTACTTC CASSPGSSYEQYF
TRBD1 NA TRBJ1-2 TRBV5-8 TGTGCCAGCAGCTTGGTCGTCAGCGGACAGGCGAGATATGGCTACACCTTC CASSLVVSGQARYGYTF
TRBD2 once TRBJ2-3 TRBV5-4 TGTGCCAGCAGCCCACCTGGGACTAGATACACAGATACGCAGTATTTT CASSPPGTRYTDTQYF
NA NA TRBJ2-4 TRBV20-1 TGCAGTGCTAGTTGGGAAGGGAGCGCCAAAAACATTCAGTACTTC CSASWEGSAKNIQYF
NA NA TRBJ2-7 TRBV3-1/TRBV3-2 TGTGCCAGCAGCCACCCTCACCCGGGAACCGGGACTGAGGCCTACGAGCAGTACTTC CASSHPHPGTGTEAYEQYF
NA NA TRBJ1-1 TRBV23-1 TGCGCCAGCCCTCCGGGGAAAAACACTGAAGCTTTCTTT CASPPGKNTEAFF
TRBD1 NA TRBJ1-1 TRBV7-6 TGTGCCAGCAGGCCTCTCCCCAGGGGGCGCGAAACTGAAGCTTTCTTT CASRPLPRGRETEAFF
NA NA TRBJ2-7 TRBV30 TGTGCCTGGGATGGTGTTAGCGGTTCCTACGAGCAGTACTTC CAWDGVSGSYEQYF
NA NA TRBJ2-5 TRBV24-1 TGTGCCACCAGTGAACCTCCCTGGAGGGGGCGGGAGACCCAGTACTTC CATSEPPWRGRETQYF
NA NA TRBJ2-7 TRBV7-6 TGTGCCAGCAGCTTAGCGCAGGGCGGTGCCTACGAGCAGTACTTC CASSLAQGGAYEQYF
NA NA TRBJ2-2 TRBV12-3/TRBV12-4 TGTGCCAGCACCTCAGACACCGGGGAGCTGTTTTTT CASTSDTGELFF
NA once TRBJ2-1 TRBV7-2 TGTGCCAGCAGCTTAGTTGCGGGGAGCTACAATGAGCAGTTCTTC CASSLVAGSYNEQFF
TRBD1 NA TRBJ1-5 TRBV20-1 TGCAGTGCTAGTCCCACGGACAGGGCTGGTCAGCCCCAGCATTTT CSASPTDRAGQPQHF
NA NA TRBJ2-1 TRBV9 TGTGCCAGCAGCGAGCTATCAGGTCCAGGGGGAGGTAATGAGCAGTTCTTC CASSELSGPGGGNEQFF